What follows describes a single TCR beta chain. The sample is drawn from a study of T cell responses to AZD1222 COVID-19 vaccine. The assay was immunoSEQ multiplex PCR, and TCRdb's table has in-frame clones only and misses some. The table lists approximately 90,000 clones, approximately 87% of them singletons. Germline CDR1 reads SNHLY; CDR2 reads FYNNEI. This CDR3 contains 14 residues. With 5 bases clipped from V and 3 bases from J, the junction kept 6 bases outside the gene matches. The clonotype originates from an adult in good health. The sample in question was peripheral blood, obtained on day 0 of AZD1222 vaccination. The rearrangement uses TRBV2 and TRBJ1-1; 7 bases match TRBD1. CDR3 sequence (DNA): TGTGCCAGCAGTCAATCAGGGGGGGACACTGAAGCTTTCTTT. Residues: CASSQSGGDTEAFF.